The 15 T cell receptor beta chains listed next were all sequenced from one sample in a study of T cell responses to AZD1222 COVID-19 vaccine. Here immunoSEQ multiplex PCR was the method, and the copy in TCRdb shows in-frame clones only, minus some. Of approximately 150,000 clones listed, 90% to 95% are singletons. The sample consisted of peripheral blood, taken 28 days after the second AZD1222 dose. All receptors come from an adult who received the AZD1222 COVID-19 vaccine.

The chain carries TRBV7-5 and TRBJ2-1. TRBV7-5 is a recognized pseudogene. The CDR3 runs 11 residues. In DNA, the CDR3 is TGTGTCAGAAGCTCACACAATGAGCAGTTCTTC. Protein sequence: CVRSSHNEQFF.

This clone was counted a single time. The chain uses TRBV5-8 and TRBJ2-3; 7 bases align to TRBD1. Germline V gene sequence: CDR1 SGHTS, CDR2 YDEGEE. The CDR3 is 14 amino acids. J lost 5 bases, V lost 2 bases, and 5 bases had no gene match. CDR3: CASSFGQVLDTQYF. In DNA form, the CDR3 reads TGTGCCAGCAGCTTCGGACAGGTTTTAGATACGCAGTATTTT.

This clone was detected only a few times. This chain connects TRBV7-3 to TRBJ2-1; a weak D match, TRBD1 (6 bases). The germline V and J ends were trimmed by 2 bases and 10 bases, with 18 bases remaining between them. Germline V gives CDR1 SGHTA, CDR2 FQGTGA. The CDR3 has 15 amino acids. The CDR3 DNA is TGTGCCAGCAGCTTACAACAGGGCCCCTCCTTCGAGCAGTTCTTC. This gives the protein CASSLQQGPSFEQFF.

The gene calls are TRBV28 and TRBJ1-5; 8 bases are shared with TRBD1. This CDR3 contains 16 residues. Trimming at V came to 5 bases and at J to 0 bases, leaving 6 bases not matched to a gene. CDR1 MDHEN and CDR2 SYDVKM come from the germline V gene. The chain's CDR3 is CASSPGQDYSNQPQHF. CDR3 DNA: TGTGCCAGCAGTCCGGGACAGGACTATAGCAATCAGCCCCAGCATTTT. The whole variable domain, filled in from reference TRBV28 and TRBJ1-5, reads DVKVTQSSRYLVKRTGEKVFLECVQDMDHENMFWYRQDPGLGLRLIYFSYDVKMKEKGDIPEGYSVSREKKERFSLILESASTNQTSMYLCASSPGQDYSNQPQHFGDGTRLSIL.

The chain joins TRBV6-5 to TRBJ2-3, with 7 bases that match TRBD1. CDR1 is MNHEY, CDR2 SVGAGI, per germline. J lost 4 bases, V lost 2 bases, and 6 bases had no gene match. The CDR3 has 15 amino acids. CDR3 nucleotide sequence: TGTGCCAGCAGTTACGGACAGGCTAACGCAGATACGCAGTATTTT. This translates into CASSYGQANADTQYF.

The chain has TRBV15 and TRBJ1-1; D unclear. This CDR3 has 13 residues. Looked up from germline, CDR1 is LNHNV and CDR2 is YYDKDF (reference sequence). Deletions cut 0 bases from V and 8 bases from J, with 10 bases between. CDR3: CATSREATGEAFF. The DNA of the CDR3 is TGTGCCACCAGCAGAGAGGCCACGGGCGAAGCTTTCTTT. Filled out from reference TRBV15 and TRBJ1-1, the complete variable domain reads DAMVIQNPRYQVTQFGKPVTLSCSQTLNHNVMYWYQQKSSQAPKLLFHYYDKDFNNEADTPDNFQSRRPNTSFCFLDIRSPGLGDTAMYLCATSREATGEAFFGQGTRLTVV.

The genes are TRBV2 and TRBJ1-3; D gene uncertain. Germline V gives CDR1 SNHLY, CDR2 FYNNEI. This CDR3 region has 14 residues. V was clipped by 7 bases and J by 4 bases, with 14 bases between them. The CDR3 bases are TGTGCCAGCACCGAACGGTTCTGGGGAAACACCATATATTTT. Amino acids: CASTERFWGNTIYF.

The rearrangement joins TRBV28 to TRBJ1-2; TRBD1 agrees at 7 bases. Trimming took 3 bases from V and 5 from J; bases not matched to a gene: 6. Germline V gene data show CDR1 as MDHEN and CDR2 as SYDVKM. This CDR3 comprises 14 residues. The CDR3 is CASSLSGGGYGYTF. CDR3 in DNA: TGTGCCAGCAGTTTGTCAGGGGGTGGGTATGGCTACACCTTC.

This chain connects TRBV23-1 to TRBJ2-2, with D perhaps matching TRBD2 (5 bases). TRBV23-1 is given ORF status, its function remaining uncertain. The CDR3 runs to 15 residues. V lost 0 bases to trimming and J lost 5 bases, with 10 bases between them. The CDR3 is CASSQSRTETGELFF. The CDR3 coding sequence is TGCGCCAGCAGTCAATCCAGGACTGAGACCGGGGAGCTGTTTTTT.

Details on this clone: One end of the junction varies from germline; a read error may be responsible. The chain employs TRBV7-9 and TRBJ1-1, with D hard to call. CDR3 size: 13 residues. Germline lookup yields CDR1 SEHNR and CDR2 FQNEAQ (reference sequence). CDR3 loop: CASSLEGHTEAFF. The CDR3 region has the DNA TGTGCCAGCAGCTTAGAAGGGCACACAGAAGCTTTCTTT.

The chain recombines TRBV14 with TRBJ1-6; D gene ambiguous. Germline CDR1 SGHDN, CDR2 FVKESK. CDR3 length: 20 amino acids. V was trimmed by 1 base and J by 0 bases, leaving 19 bases between them. Here the CDR3 DNA reads TGTGCCAGCAGCCAAGCCCCCAGCTTCTTCACGAGCTCCTATAATTCACCCCTCCACTTT. Its translation: CASSQAPSFFTSSYNSPLHF.

The chain joins TRBV3-1 (or the pseudogene TRBV3-2) to TRBJ2-7; 7 nucleotides match TRBD2. The germline V gene encodes CDR1 LGHDT and CDR2 YNNKEL (reference sequence). With V trimmed by 5 bases and J by 4 bases, 5 bases remained unmatched. The CDR3 is made up of 13 amino acids. The CDR3 here is CASSASGPYEQYF. The DNA of the CDR3 is TGTGCCAGCAGCGCTAGCGGACCATACGAGCAGTACTTC.

In this sample, this clone turned up a few times. This chain connects TRBV19 to TRBJ2-1, with TRBD1 matching over 7 bases. Trimming at V came to 2 bases and at J to 3 bases, leaving 10 bases not matched to a gene. Germline values: CDR1 LNHDA, CDR2 SQIVND (reference sequence). The CDR3 is 17 residues long. CDR3 in DNA: TGTGCCAGTAGTATAAGTGCAGGGGGACAGAGCTACAATGAGCAGTTCTTC. This encodes CASSISAGGQSYNEQFF.

This chain links TRBV9 with TRBJ2-1; 14 bases line up with TRBD2. The germline gives CDR1 SGDLS, CDR2 YYNGEE. V shed 0 bases, J shed 15 bases, and the junction held 17 bases outside the gene matches. The CDR3 consists of 18 residues. CDR3 DNA: TGTGCCAGCAGCGTAGCCGCTTTCCCGGGACTAGCGGGGGACTGTCCGTTCTTC. It translates to CASSVAAFPGLAGDCPFF.

The V call is TRBV4-1, the J call TRBJ1-2, with D maybe TRBD1 (5 bases). Germline CDR1 MGHRA, CDR2 YSYEKL. V was pared by 4 bases and J by 6 bases, with 21 bases between. This CDR3 spans 16 amino acids. CDR3 protein: CASSRAGAAGENGYTF. CDR3 bases: TGCGCCAGCAGCCGCGCCGGGGCCGCCGGCGAAAATGGCTACACCTTC.